Listed below are T cell receptor beta chains from one sample, sequenced in a study of blood T cell repertoires in COVID-19. Using immunoSEQ multiplex PCR, the repertoire was profiled, and TCRdb retains in-frame clones only, with some absent. The top ten hold approximately 13% of the sample, which has around 170,000 clones, approximately 83% seen once. The sequencing input was peripheral blood. These TCRs come from a man aged 65 to 85 who had recovered from COVID-19. Both conserved end residues are part of each CDR3. A D gene is named only where the DNA matches it firmly. Clone size is not always given. Where it is, it says once, few, many or a class for expanded clones.

NA,TRBV11-2,NA,TRBJ2-2,12,CASSNPSGELFF,TGTGCCAGCAGTAACCCCAGCGGGGAGCTGTTTTTT
TRBD2,TRBV11-3,NA,TRBJ2-1,15,CASSKSGLAGDEQFF,TGTGCCAGCAGCAAATCGGGACTAGCGGGAGATGAGCAGTTCTTC
TRBD1,TRBV9,once,TRBJ2-1,16,CASSIRTGGPYNEQFF,TGTGCCAGCAGCATCCGGACAGGGGGCCCCTACAATGAGCAGTTCTTC
NA,TRBV6-5,NA,TRBJ2-1,16,CASSYSEESSYNEQFF,TGTGCCAGCAGTTACTCTGAGGAGAGCTCCTACAATGAGCAGTTCTTC
NA,TRBV12-3/TRBV12-4,NA,TRBJ1-1,13,CASSPTRNTEAFF,TGTGCCAGCAGCCCCACGCGAAACACTGAAGCTTTCTTT
NA,TRBV10-1,NA,TRBJ2-1,12,CASSDNRGGQFF,TGCGCCAGCAGTGATAATAGGGGGGGGCAGTTCTTC
NA,TRBV27,NA,TRBJ2-2,16,CASSLYLALNTGELFF,TGTGCCAGCAGTTTATACCTAGCGCTGAACACCGGGGAGCTGTTTTTT
NA,TRBV27,NA,TRBJ1-2,13,CASSLQGSYGYTF,TGTGCCAGCAGCCTACAGGGATCCTATGGCTACACCTTC
TRBD2,TRBV6-2/TRBV6-3,NA,TRBJ2-4,12,CASSLRGGRQYF,TGTGCCAGCAGTTTACGGGGAGGGCGACAGTACTTC
TRBD2,TRBV6-5,NA,TRBJ2-2,15,CASKGLAGAAGELFF,TGTGCCAGCAAGGGACTAGCGGGAGCGGCCGGGGAGCTGTTTTTT
NA,TRBV9,NA,TRBJ2-2,17,CASSVSVREADTGELFF,TGTGCCAGCAGCGTCTCGGTGCGGGAAGCGGACACCGGGGAGCTGTTTTTT
TRBD1,TRBV5-4,NA,TRBJ2-3,15,CASSSRDRGPDTQYF,TGTGCCAGCAGCTCCCGGGACAGGGGCCCCGATACGCAGTATTTT
TRBD1,TRBV3-1/TRBV3-2,NA,TRBJ2-5,14,CASSDRDSRETQYF,TGTGCCAGCAGCGACCGGGACAGCAGAGAGACCCAGTACTTC
NA,TRBV27,NA,TRBJ1-5,15,CASSSGEYDNQPQHF,TGTGCCAGCAGTTCAGGGGAGTATGACAATCAGCCCCAGCATTTT
TRBD1,TRBV5-4,NA,TRBJ2-7,15,CASSLAKGQIYEQYF,TGTGCCAGCAGCTTGGCCAAGGGACAGATTTACGAGCAGTACTTC
NA,TRBV6-1,NA,TRBJ1-2,15,CASSEEGPGNYGYTF,TGTGCCAGCAGTGAAGAAGGGCCGGGAAACTATGGCTACACCTTC
NA,TRBV12-3/TRBV12-4,NA,TRBJ2-3,12,CASSFRQDTQYF,TGTGCCAGCAGTTTTCGACAGGATACGCAGTATTTT
NA,TRBV2,NA,TRBJ2-3,14,CASSEDRKTDTQYF,TGTGCCAGCAGTGAAGACAGGAAGACAGATACGCAGTATTTT
TRBD1,TRBV14,NA,TRBJ2-5,15,CASSPTRGQRKTQYF,TGTGCCAGCAGCCCCACGAGGGGACAGAGGAAGACCCAGTACTTC
NA,TRBV19,NA,TRBJ1-2,15,CASSIFSAASDGYTF,TGTGCCAGTAGTATTTTCTCGGCAGCGAGTGATGGCTACACCTTC
TRBD1,TRBV9,NA,TRBJ1-2,17,CASSAGQGAFLMDGYTF,TGTGCCAGCAGCGCTGGACAGGGGGCGTTTTTGATGGATGGCTACACCTTC
NA,TRBV7-2,NA,TRBJ1-2,15,CASSLMTPVSEGYTF,TGTGCCAGCAGCTTAATGACACCCGTTTCTGAAGGCTACACCTTC
TRBD1,TRBV19,NA,TRBJ2-3,16,CASSIIGTASTDTQYF,TGTGCCAGTAGTATAATTGGGACAGCAAGCACAGATACGCAGTATTTT
NA,TRBV21-1,NA,TRBJ2-2,14,CASILAGSPGELFF,TGTGCCAGCATTCTAGCGGGATCGCCCGGGGAGCTGTTTTTT
NA,TRBV6-5,NA,TRBJ1-6,14,CASNSGTSSSPLHF,TGTGCCAGCAACTCCGGGACTAGTAGTTCACCCCTCCACTTT
NA,TRBV4-1,NA,TRBJ2-7,13,CASSHPSRVEQYF,TGCGCCAGCAGCCACCCCTCTCGGGTCGAGCAGTACTTC
TRBD1,TRBV2,NA,TRBJ2-5,13,CASRADREETQYF,TGTGCCAGCAGAGCCGACAGGGAAGAGACCCAGTACTTC
NA,TRBV6-5,NA,TRBJ1-3,14,CASTGPRTGNTIYF,TGTGCCAGCACTGGGCCCCGTACTGGAAACACCATATATTTT
NA,TRBV9,NA,TRBJ2-3,15,CASSVEGQGGLAQYF,TGTGCCAGCAGCGTAGAGGGTCAGGGGGGACTAGCGCAGTATTTT
NA,TRBV27,NA,TRBJ2-3,12,CASRSSTDTQYF,TGTGCCAGCAGGTCTAGCACAGATACGCAGTATTTT
NA,TRBV5-1,NA,TRBJ1-2,14,CASSPLQTNYGYTF,TGCGCCAGCAGCCCGCTACAGACAAACTATGGCTACACCTTC
TRBD1,TRBV27,NA,TRBJ1-1,14,CASSFTGGHTEAFF,TGTGCCAGCAGTTTTACAGGGGGGCACACTGAAGCTTTCTTT
TRBD2,TRBV18,NA,TRBJ2-7,15,CASSPPASGRYEQYF,TGTGCCAGCTCACCGCCAGCTAGCGGGAGATACGAGCAGTACTTC
TRBD1,TRBV5-5,NA,TRBJ1-5,15,CASSLVVGGVQPQHF,TGTGCCAGCAGCTTGGTGGTAGGGGGCGTTCAGCCCCAGCATTTT
NA,TRBV18,NA,TRBJ2-1,13,CASSPLAENEQFF,TGTGCCAGCTCACCCCTTGCGGAGAATGAGCAGTTCTTC
TRBD1,TRBV28,NA,TRBJ1-3,16,CASSFRQGAPGNTIYF,TGTGCCAGCAGTTTTCGACAGGGGGCGCCAGGAAACACCATATATTTT
NA,TRBV7-2,NA,TRBJ1-2,15,CASSLAQGIEDGYTF,TGTGCCAGCAGCTTAGCTCAGGGGATAGAGGATGGCTACACCTTC
NA,TRBV29-1,NA,TRBJ1-1,12,CSVKLSRTEAFF,TGCAGCGTTAAGTTGAGCCGCACTGAAGCTTTCTTT
TRBD1,TRBV5-1,once,TRBJ2-7,13,CASSSGQGYEQYF,TGCGCCAGCAGCTCGGGACAGGGTTACGAGCAGTACTTC
NA,TRBV24-1,few,TRBJ2-1,14,CATSGRGYYNEQFF,TGTGCCACCAGTGGCAGGGGATATTACAATGAGCAGTTCTTC
NA,TRBV28,NA,TRBJ2-1,12,CASAGSSNEQFF,TGTGCCAGCGCCGGGAGTAGCAATGAGCAGTTCTTC
TRBD1,TRBV11-1,NA,TRBJ1-1,15,CASSRRPGQDPEAFF,TGTGCCAGCAGCAGGAGACCGGGACAGGACCCTGAAGCTTTCTTT
NA,TRBV4-3,NA,TRBJ1-2,15,CASSPKGEGSYGYTF,TGCGCCAGCAGCCCCAAAGGCGAGGGTAGCTATGGCTACACCTTC
NA,TRBV7-8,NA,TRBJ2-1,15,CASSPHSSAGVEQFF,TGTGCCAGCAGCCCCCACTCCTCAGCAGGGGTTGAGCAGTTCTTC
TRBD2,TRBV28,NA,TRBJ2-7,15,CASSLLPSGTYEQYF,TGTGCCAGCAGTTTGTTGCCTAGCGGGACCTACGAGCAGTACTTC
TRBD1,TRBV27,NA,TRBJ1-6,14,CASGGTGMYSPLHF,TGTGCGAGTGGGGGGACAGGGATGTATTCACCCCTCCACTTT
TRBD1,TRBV14,NA,TRBJ2-7,13,CASSQNRGYEQYF,TGTGCCAGCAGCCAGAACAGGGGCTACGAGCAGTACTTC
TRBD2,TRBV19,NA,TRBJ2-7,15,CASSIQLAGPYEQYF,TGTGCCAGTAGTATTCAGCTAGCGGGACCCTACGAGCAGTACTTC
NA,TRBV7-9,NA,TRBJ2-5,11,CASSLRGTQYF,TGTGCCAGCAGCCTACGGGGGACCCAGTACTTC